These T cell receptor beta chains were read from a single sample in a study of blood T cell repertoires in COVID-19. Data came from immunoSEQ multiplex PCR; TCRdb stores just in-frame clones and leaves some out. The table records approximately 110,000 clones, about 88% of them present only once. The sample comprised peripheral blood. These receptors originate from a woman in her seventies who had recovered from COVID-19. Both conserved end residues are trimmed from each CDR3. The order of the fields is CDR3 protein, V gene, J gene.

CDR3: ASSQGSEYYGYT
V: TRBV3-1/TRBV3-2
J: TRBJ1-2

CDR3: ASSPRQGARGYT
V: TRBV7-2
J: TRBJ1-2

CDR3: ASSFPSPGLAGGYNEQF
V: TRBV5-5
J: TRBJ2-1

CDR3: ASSTPLAGTDTQY
V: TRBV5-1
J: TRBJ2-3

CDR3: ASSPTGHEQF
V: TRBV7-3
J: TRBJ2-1

CDR3: ASSKPAGLSETQY
V: TRBV21-1
J: TRBJ2-5

CDR3: ASSQEVGLAGGRAYEQY
V: TRBV3-1/TRBV3-2
J: TRBJ2-7

CDR3: ASSPRTSGTANTEAF
V: TRBV18
J: TRBJ1-1

CDR3: ASSQAGQYGLEQF
V: TRBV4-2
J: TRBJ2-1

CDR3: ASSYQGAGNQPQH
V: TRBV2
J: TRBJ1-5